This entry lists 13 T cell receptor beta chains sequenced from one sample in a study of technical replicates of blood from a few donors. Libraries were prepared by immunoSEQ multiplex PCR; TCRdb keeps only in-frame clonotypes and omits some of them. This table holds about 88,000 clones, around 92% found once. The sequencing input was T cells isolated from PBMCs. These receptors were collected from a human donor in good health.

The V and J genes are TRBV14 and TRBJ1-1; D is unclear. The germline V and J ends were trimmed by 1 base and 8 bases, with 14 bases remaining between them. This CDR3 is built from 14 residues. CDR1 and CDR2 from the germline V gene are SGHDN and FVKESK. CDR3 region: CASSQGSGSVEAFF. CDR3 sequence (DNA): TGTGCCAGCAGCCAAGGTTCGGGGTCCGTCGAAGCTTTCTTT.

V and J are TRBV28 and TRBJ1-3; TRBD1 is a possible D gene (5 bases). Trimming shortened V by 4 bases and J by 3 bases, and 13 bases separated the two germline ends. The CDR3 is 15 residues long. Germline V gene data show CDR1 as MDHEN and CDR2 as SYDVKM. The CDR3 is CASSSLNRLGNTIYF. CDR3 coding DNA: TGTGCCAGCAGTTCCCTAAACAGGCTTGGAAACACCATATATTTT. Full variable domain (rest looked up from reference TRBV28 and TRBJ1-3): DVKVTQSSRYLVKRTGEKVFLECVQDMDHENMFWYRQDPGLGLRLIYFSYDVKMKEKGDIPEGYSVSREKKERFSLILESASTNQTSMYLCASSSLNRLGNTIYFGEGSWLTVV.

CDR3 loop: CASSDHRDNQPQHF. In DNA form, the CDR3 reads TGTGCCAGCAGTGATCACAGGGACAATCAGCCCCAGCATTTT. The chain couples TRBV6-1 to TRBJ1-5, with D perhaps matching TRBD1 (6 bases). The CDR3 is 14 residues long. Per germline, CDR1 MNHNS and CDR2 SASEGT. Trimming cost V 3 bases and J 3 bases, with 9 bases left between them.

The chain employs TRBV9 and TRBJ1-2; D not resolved. Trimming took off 4 bases at V and 3 bases at J, with 19 bases between the two ends. Germline CDR1 and CDR2: SGDLS and YYNGEE. This CDR3 has 16 residues. The CDR3 DNA sequence: TGTGCCAGCAGCCCCCAAGGTCGGGGTTCTCACTATGGCTACACCTTC. This codes for CASSPQGRGSHYGYTF.

The chain employs TRBV27 and TRBJ2-1; 7 nucleotides match TRBD2. The CDR3 sequence is 17 residues long. The germline V gene has CDR1 MNHEY and CDR2 SMNVEV (reference sequence). After removal of 5 bases from V and 0 bases from J, the junction contained 10 bases not matched to a gene. For the CDR3, the DNA is TGTGCCAGCAGTCCATCGACTAGCCCCAGCTCCTACAATGAGCAGTTCTTC. This gives the protein CASSPSTSPSSYNEQFF.

The chain joins TRBV6-4 to TRBJ2-3; D remains unclear. Germline V lookup: CDR1 MRHNA, CDR2 SNTAGT. Trimming left V 6 bases short and J 0 bases short, with 7 bases between. The CDR3 spans 13 residues. This CDR3 is CASRLHSTDTQYF. CDR3 sequence (DNA): TGTGCCAGCAGACTACATAGCACAGATACGCAGTATTTT.

The chain couples TRBV2 to TRBJ1-5; D is ambiguous. Germline CDR1 reads SNHLY; CDR2 reads FYNNEI. Trimming removed 4 bases at V and 5 bases at J, with 9 bases between. The CDR3 totals 13 residues. The CDR3 protein is CASSVEGYQPQHF. The CDR3 DNA sequence: TGTGCCAGCAGTGTGGAGGGATATCAGCCCCAGCATTTT.

This chain links TRBV11-3 with TRBJ2-7, with a tentative D call TRBD1 (6 bases). CDR1 and CDR2 from the germline V gene are SGHNT and YENEEA. This CDR3 region has 15 residues. The V end lost 1 base, the J end lost 1 base, and 11 bases lay between the germline ends. The CDR3 sequence: CASSLVAGQSYEQYF. The CDR3 DNA reads TGTGCCAGCAGCTTAGTTGCTGGACAGTCCTACGAGCAGTACTTC.

The V call is TRBV9, the J call TRBJ2-2, with TRBD2 identical over 12 bases. Germline CDR1 is SGDLS and CDR2 is YYNGEE. The V and J ends lost 0 bases and 5 bases, in that order; junction bases with no gene match: 8. This CDR3 region has 18 residues. CDR3 in DNA: TGTGCCAGCAGCGTAGGCCCGGGAGGGACTAGCGGGACCGGGGAGCTGTTTTTT. This translates into CASSVGPGGTSGTGELFF.

The chain employs TRBV4-1 and TRBJ2-5; 8 nucleotides match TRBD1. J was trimmed by 7 bases and V by 3 bases; bases with no gene match: 7. Germline CDR1 and CDR2: MGHRA and YSYEKL. The CDR3 covers 14 residues. The CDR3: CASSHPDRAGTQYF. DNA for the CDR3: TGCGCCAGCAGCCACCCGGACAGGGCAGGGACCCAGTACTTC.

This clone was seen just once. The rearrangement joins TRBV13 to TRBJ1-2, with TRBD1 identical over 9 bases. Germline V CDR1 and CDR2: PRHDT, FYEKMQ (reference sequence). The CDR3 is 15 residues long. Losses at the gene ends were 0 bases for V and 3 bases for J; bases not matched to a gene: 2. CDR3 region: CASSLGRTGDYGYTF. The CDR3 DNA reads TGTGCCAGCAGCTTAGGACGGACAGGGGACTATGGCTACACCTTC.

A few counts support this clone. The gene calls are TRBV30 and TRBJ1-6; 7 nucleotides match TRBD1. CDR3 length: 16 residues. Trimming removed 4 bases from V and 9 bases from J; junction bases left unmatched: 15. Per the germline V gene, CDR1 is GTSNPN and CDR2 is SVGIG (reference sequence). The CDR3 is CAWTAPRQGESSPLHF. The CDR3 nucleotides read TGTGCCTGGACCGCACCCCGACAGGGTGAGAGTTCACCCCTCCACTTT. Drawing the rest from reference TRBV30 and TRBJ1-6, the complete variable domain is SQTIHQWPATLVQPVGSPLSLECTVEGTSNPNLYWYRQAAGRGLQLLFYSVGIGQISSEVPQNLSASRPQDRQFILSSKKLLLSDSGFYLCAWTAPRQGESSPLHFGNGTRLTVT.

The chain has TRBV7-9 and TRBJ1-5; TRBD1 might be the D (6 bases). CDR1 and CDR2 from the germline V gene are SEHNR and FQNEAQ (reference sequence). The CDR3 extends over 13 amino acids. The V and J ends lost 5 bases and 7 bases respectively, with 12 bases between them. In nucleotides, the CDR3 is TGTGCCAGCAGCCCCCCGACAGGACAGCCCCAGCATTTT. This sequence encodes CASSPPTGQPQHF.